One and the same sample provided the 21 T cell receptor beta chains below, sequenced in a study of OX40 agonist ivuxolimab in advanced cancers. Libraries were prepared through the immunoSEQ multiplex PCR assay. The source is immuneACCESS, and TCRdb retained only in-frame sequences with V and J called. Part of the clones is not carried over; for the studies checked, unresolved V genes explain less than half of this, and the remainder is unexplained. The sample profile shows tens of thousands of clones; 75% to 90% of them were found once. Around 2.1% of the sample lies in the top ten. The source was CD4+ or CD8+ T cells sorted from blood, collected in a trial of the OX40 agonist ivuxolimab. All receptors come from an adult with an advanced solid tumor such as melanoma, head and neck, liver or kidney cancer.

This clone was counted a few times. The chain recombines TRBV19 with TRBJ1-5; possible D gene TRBD1, 5 bases. V lost 3 bases, J lost 3 bases, and 12 bases lay in between. The CDR3 is 15 residues long. Germline V gene lookup returns CDR1 LNHDA and CDR2 SQIVND (reference sequence). The CDR3 DNA reads TGTGCCAGTAGTATCAACAGGCTCATCAATCAGCCCCAGCATTTT. Encoded protein: CASSINRLINQPQHF.

This clone was seen a single time. This chain uses TRBV2 with TRBJ2-4; unclear D gene. Germline V lookup: CDR1 SNHLY, CDR2 FYNNEI. Trimming pared 2 bases from V and 9 bases from J, leaving 14 bases between. The CDR3 covers 14 residues. The CDR3 DNA follows: TGTGCCAGCAGTGAAAGGGCAGGCGTGGGCATTCAGTACTTC. Translation: CASSERAGVGIQYF.

The chain joins TRBV4-3 to TRBJ2-3; the match to TRBD1 covers 7 bases. V lost 4 bases and J lost 6; bases outside the gene matches: 7. The CDR3 has 14 amino acids. In germline, CDR1 is LGHNA, CDR2 YSLEER. The CDR3 DNA reads as TGCGCCAGCAGCCTAAGACAGGGAGCGGATACGCAGTATTTT. Protein sequence: CASSLRQGADTQYF.

The V and J genes are TRBV19 and TRBJ2-2; no clear D gene. The germline V and J ends were trimmed by 3 bases and 4 bases, with 18 bases remaining between them. The CDR3 loop spans 17 amino acids. Per germline, CDR1 LNHDA and CDR2 SQIVND (reference sequence). CDR3 in amino acids: CASSIQRAALSTGELFF. CDR3 in DNA: TGTGCCAGTAGTATTCAAAGGGCAGCTTTGAGCACCGGGGAGCTGTTTTTT. Drawing the rest from reference TRBV19 and TRBJ2-2, the complete variable domain is DGGITQSPKYLFRKEGQNVTLSCEQNLNHDAMYWYRQDPGQGLRLIYYSQIVNDFQKGDIAEGYSVSREKKESFPLTVTSAQKNPTAFYLCASSIQRAALSTGELFFGEGSRLTVL.

The chain recombines TRBV19 with TRBJ2-6; no definite D call. The V gene lost 5 bases and the J gene lost 2 bases, with 13 bases spanning the gap. CDR3 size: 16 residues. CDR1 LNHDA and CDR2 SQIVND come from the germline V gene (reference sequence). The CDR3 reads CASSPSRTPGANVLTF. The DNA of the CDR3 is TGTGCCAGTAGTCCCTCCCGGACCCCTGGGGCCAACGTCCTGACTTTC.

This chain connects TRBV28 to TRBJ1-2; D unclear. The CDR3 length is 14 residues. V gave up 2 bases and J gave up 6 bases, with 13 bases separating them. The germline V gene encodes CDR1 MDHEN and CDR2 SYDVKM. CDR3 amino acids: CASSLTGYFHGYTF. The CDR3 DNA sequence: TGTGCCAGCAGTTTAACTGGGTATTTTCATGGCTACACCTTC.

The chain uses TRBV4-1 and TRBJ2-5; D perhaps matches TRBD1 (6 bases). Deletions cut 0 bases from V and 14 bases from J, with 16 bases between. CDR3 length: 13 residues. Germline CDR1 reads MGHRA; CDR2 reads YSYEKL. CDR3 DNA: TGCGCCAGCAGCCAAGATACAGGGAGACTCCTCTACTTC. Its protein is CASSQDTGRLLYF.

V is TRBV7-2 and J is TRBJ2-5; 8 bases line up with TRBD2. The V gene end was trimmed by 5 bases and the J gene end by 2 bases; junction bases not matched to a gene: 7. This CDR3 contains 15 residues. Per germline, CDR1 SGHTA and CDR2 FQGNSA. CDR3 nucleotide sequence: TGTGCCAGCAGCCTAAGACTAGCGCCTCAAGAGACCCAGTACTTC. The encoded protein is CASSLRLAPQETQYF.

V usage is TRBV11-2 and J usage is TRBJ2-5; D might be TRBD1 (6 bases). V lost 5 bases to trimming and J lost 0 bases, with 10 bases between them. Germline V gene lookup returns CDR1 SGHAT and CDR2 FQNNGV. The CDR3 length is 14 residues. The CDR3 region has the DNA TGTGCCAGCAGCATAGGGACATACCAAGAGACCCAGTACTTC. It specifies CASSIGTYQETQYF.

This sequence joins TRBV7-9 and TRBJ1-2; 10 nucleotides line up with TRBD1. The CDR3 is 16 amino acids. V lost 3 bases to trimming and J lost 8 bases; unmatched junction nucleotides: 12. CDR1 and CDR2 (germline): SEHNR, FQNEAQ (reference sequence). The CDR3 loop is CASSLTRTGGRDGYTF. The CDR3 bases are TGTGCCAGCAGCTTGACGAGGACAGGGGGGAGAGACGGCTACACCTTC. Together with reference TRBV7-9 and TRBJ1-2, the CDR3 gives the full variable domain: DTGVSQNPRHKITKRGQNVTFRCDPISEHNRLYWYRQTLGQGPEFLTYFQNEAQLEKSRLLSDRFSAERPKGSFSTLEIQRTEQGDSAMYLCASSLTRTGGRDGYTFGSGTRLTVV.

The chain joins TRBV5-1 to TRBJ1-2, with 12 nucleotides matching TRBD1. The CDR3 sequence is 15 residues long. The germline V gene has CDR1 SGHRS and CDR2 YFSETQ. The V and J ends lost 3 bases and 4 bases, in that order; junction bases with no gene match: 4. The CDR3 region is CASSSGQGARYGYTF. DNA for the CDR3: TGCGCCAGCAGCTCGGGACAGGGGGCCCGCTATGGCTACACCTTC.

This chain links TRBV5-5 with TRBJ1-6; 10 nucleotides agree with TRBD1. There are 16 residues in the CDR3. Germline CDR1 is SGHKS and CDR2 is YYEKEE (reference sequence). V dropped 4 bases and J dropped 14; count of bases not matched to a gene: 15. CDR3 sequence (DNA): TGTGCCAGCAGCCAGCAGACAGGGGGCAAGGGGTCCTCCCTCCACTTT. Translation gives CASSQQTGGKGSSLHF.

The CDR3 reads CASSPTGAVNYGYTF. The DNA of the CDR3 is TGCGCCAGCAGCCCAACCGGGGCAGTTAACTATGGCTACACCTTC. The chain joins TRBV4-1 to TRBJ1-2, with a tentative D call TRBD1 (5 bases). This CDR3 region has 15 residues. CDR1 and CDR2 (germline): MGHRA, YSYEKL. Trimming removed 4 bases at V and 1 base at J, with 13 bases between.

The V and J genes are TRBV14 and TRBJ2-7, with D possibly being TRBD1 (5 bases). V was trimmed by 4 bases and J by 7 bases, leaving 14 bases between them. Germline-derived CDR1 and CDR2 are SGHDN and FVKESK. There are 13 residues in the CDR3. The CDR3 DNA reads TGTGCCAGCAGCCGTGATGTGGGGCGAGAGCAGTACTTC. It encodes CASSRDVGREQYF.

This clone was counted between two and nine times. The chain uses TRBV2 and TRBJ2-7, with D possibly being TRBD1 or TRBD2 (6 bases each). The germline V and J ends were trimmed by 7 bases and 5 bases, with 21 bases remaining between them. The germline CDR1 and CDR2 sequences are SNHLY and FYNNEI. The CDR3 is 15 amino acids. The CDR3 is CASMEGTSLGDEQYF. In DNA form, the CDR3 reads TGTGCCAGCATGGAGGGGACATCCTTAGGCGACGAGCAGTACTTC. The full variable domain, its missing parts supplied by reference TRBV2 and TRBJ2-7, is EPEVTQTPSHQVTQMGQEVILRCVPISNHLYFYWYRQILGQKVEFLVSFYNNEISEKSEIFDDQFSVERPDGSNFTLKIRSTKLEDSAMYFCASMEGTSLGDEQYFGPGTRLTVT.

This clone appeared a few times. J is TRBJ2-5 and V is TRBV18; the D gene could be TRBD1 or TRBD2 (5 bases each). V lost 4 bases and J lost 5, with 14 bases in between. CDR1 and CDR2 (germline): KGHSH, LQKENI. CDR3 size: 14 residues. This CDR3 reads CASSLQGPLETQYF. In DNA form, the CDR3 reads TGTGCCAGCTCACTTCAGGGACCGTTGGAGACCCAGTACTTC.

V is TRBV7-3 and J is TRBJ2-1; the D is unclear. The CDR3 has 13 amino acids. V was cut by 5 bases and J by 9 bases, with 14 bases left in between. Germline V gene sequence: CDR1 SGHTA, CDR2 FQGTGA. The CDR3 reads CASSQHMETEQFF. DNA for the CDR3: TGTGCCAGCAGCCAACACATGGAGACTGAGCAGTTCTTC.

The chain uses TRBV4-1 and TRBJ2-1, with D possibly TRBD2 on 6 matching bases. V was shortened by 4 bases and J by 11 bases, with 15 bases between the two germline ends. The CDR3 is 13 amino acids. The germline CDR1 and CDR2 sequences are MGHRA and YSYEKL. The CDR3 here is CASSPPRGTQQFF. The DNA of the CDR3 is TGCGCCAGCAGCCCCCCCCGGGGGACCCAGCAGTTCTTC.

The chain employs TRBV11-2 and TRBJ2-1, with a weak D call TRBD1 (5 bases). The CDR3 runs to 12 residues. The germline V gene has CDR1 SGHAT and CDR2 FQNNGV. Between the trimmed V and J ends, which lost 2 bases and 8 bases, there was a span of 7 bases. The CDR3 sequence: CASSLSGYEQFF. Here the CDR3 DNA reads TGTGCCAGCAGCTTATCAGGGTATGAGCAGTTCTTC.

This chain links TRBV2 with TRBJ2-2, with 7 positions matching TRBD2. V shed 11 bases, J shed 8 bases, and the junction held 5 bases outside the gene matches. CDR1 and CDR2 (germline): SNHLY, FYNNEI. This CDR3 contains 11 residues. CDR3 loop: CAGRARGELFF. In nucleotides, the CDR3 is TGTGCCGGGAGGGCCCGAGGGGAGCTGTTTTTT. Full variable domain (rest looked up from reference TRBV2 and TRBJ2-2): EPEVTQTPSHQVTQMGQEVILRCVPISNHLYFYWYRQILGQKVEFLVSFYNNEISEKSEIFDDQFSVERPDGSNFTLKIRSTKLEDSAMYFCAGRARGELFFGEGSRLTVL.

The V and J genes are TRBV18 and TRBJ2-7; 7 bases are a match to TRBD1. Looked up from germline, CDR1 is KGHSH and CDR2 is LQKENI. The J segment lost 5 bases and the V segment lost 5 bases, leaving 6 bases of the junction unmatched. The CDR3 extends over 13 amino acids. CDR3 sequence: CASSNRGFHEQYF. In DNA form, the CDR3 reads TGTGCCAGCTCAAACAGGGGATTCCACGAGCAGTACTTC.